A single sample is the source of the 17 T cell receptor beta chains below, sequenced in a study of blood T cells in healthy people across ages. Through a sample-barcoded 5' primer and a J-beta primer mix, a second PCR was run for roughly 7 to 12 cycles. TCRdb reprocessed the 5' RACE reads with MiXCR, giving one entry per CDR3 protein. The sample has 800,000 or so distinct CDR3 sequences; 20% to 25% are singletons. The sample was also reused in another study, on T cells of mothers and their children.

Material: blood. All receptors derive from a boy between 10 and 17 years old in good health.

This clonotype was counted between two and nine times. The chain links TRBV11-2 to TRBJ2-1, with unresolved D. V was cut by 0 bases and J by 0 bases, with 6 bases left in between. Germline loops: CDR1 SGHAT, CDR2 FQNNGV. This CDR3 is built from 15 residues. The CDR3 is CASSLEGNSYNEQFF. The CDR3 DNA sequence: TGTGCCAGCAGCTTAGAAGGAAACTCCTACAATGAGCAGTTCTTC.

This clonotype was counted only a few times. The chain is built from TRBV20-1 and TRBJ2-7; possible D gene TRBD1, 6 bases. CDR3 size: 15 residues. V was trimmed by 3 bases and J by 0 bases, leaving 15 bases between them. Per the germline V gene, CDR1 is DFQATT and CDR2 is SNEGSKA (reference sequence). CDR3 in DNA: TGCAGTGCTAGGTTGACAGGTTCCAGCTCCTACGAGCAGTACTTC. It codes for CSARLTGSSSYEQYF.

This clonotype was seen more than once but under ten times. The germline gene is not matched at one end of the junction; a read error may be the cause. The chain combines TRBV3-1 with TRBJ2-7; D unresolved. Looked up from germline, CDR1 is LGHDT and CDR2 is YNNKEL (reference sequence). The CDR3 totals 13 residues. The CDR3 DNA reads TGTGCCAGCGGGCAGGCGGCTTCCTACAAGCAGTACTTC. This gives the protein CASGQAASYKQYF.

Only a few counts were recorded for this clonotype. The chain combines TRBV12-3 or TRBV12-4 with TRBJ1-2; possibly TRBD1 for D (5 bases). The CDR3 sequence is 13 residues long. Trimming left V 6 bases short and J 8 bases short, with 16 bases between. In nucleotides, the CDR3 is TGTGCCAGCAGCCGACAGCTCCTTACAGGCTACACCTTC. As protein: CASSRQLLTGYTF.

V is TRBV15 and J is TRBJ2-1; 11 bases are shared with TRBD2. V dropped 5 bases and J dropped 7; count of bases not matched to a gene: 10. Germline loops: CDR1 LNHNV, CDR2 YYDKDF (reference sequence). This CDR3 contains 16 residues. The CDR3 protein is CATSAPLAGGFNEQFF. The CDR3 bases are TGTGCCACCAGCGCCCCCCTAGCGGGGGGCTTTAATGAGCAGTTCTTC. The full variable domain, completed using reference TRBV15 and TRBJ2-1, is DAMVIQNPRYQVTQFGKPVTLSCSQTLNHNVMYWYQQKSSQAPKLLFHYYDKDFNNEADTPDNFQSRRPNTSFCFLDIRSPGLGDTAMYLCATSAPLAGGFNEQFFGPGTRLTVL.

About this clonotype: One end of the junction does not line up with germline, which may come from a read error. This chain joins TRBV3-1 and TRBJ1-2; 11 nucleotides align to TRBD1. The length of the CDR3 is 15 residues. Germline CDR1 reads LGHDT; CDR2 reads YNNKEL (reference sequence). In DNA, the CDR3 is TGTACCAGCAGCCCCCCGGGACAGGGGGGAATTGGCTACACCTTC. This translates into CTSSPPGQGGIGYTF.

V is TRBV10-3 and J is TRBJ2-3; 7 nucleotides line up with TRBD1. Trimming took 8 bases from V and 2 from J; bases not matched to a gene: 4. Germline lookup yields CDR1 ENHRY and CDR2 SYGVKD. CDR3 length: 13 amino acids. The CDR3 DNA is TGTGCCATCGGGGACAGTCTCACAGATACGCAGTATTTT. Encoded protein: CAIGDSLTDTQYF.

This chain links TRBV20-1 with TRBJ2-5; 7 bases match TRBD1. Germline loops: CDR1 DFQATT, CDR2 SNEGSKA (reference sequence). V dropped 4 bases and J dropped 1; count of bases not matched to a gene: 3. The length of the CDR3 is 13 residues. DNA of the CDR3: TGCAGTGCTATTGACAGGGCCCAAGAGACCCAGTACTTC. Its protein product is CSAIDRAQETQYF.

This clonotype was found a few times. The chain has TRBV19 and TRBJ2-1; D not certain. Trimming took 0 bases from V and 5 from J, leaving 5 bases between them. This CDR3 has 13 residues. CDR1 is LNHDA, CDR2 SQIVND, per germline (reference sequence). The CDR3 sequence is CASSIDLNNEQFF. DNA for the CDR3: TGTGCCAGTAGTATAGATCTCAACAATGAGCAGTTCTTC. The full variable domain, with the rest looked up from reference TRBV19 and TRBJ2-1, is DGGITQSPKYLFRKEGQNVTLSCEQNLNHDAMYWYRQDPGQGLRLIYYSQIVNDFQKGDIAEGYSVSREKKESFPLTVTSAQKNPTAFYLCASSIDLNNEQFFGPGTRLTVL.

Points on this clonotype: A much more abundant neighbour one base away suggests this may be a read error. The chain is built from TRBV28 and TRBJ2-5; unclear D gene. CDR3 length: 11 residues. The V and J ends lost 3 bases and 5 bases respectively, with 4 bases between them. Germline V gene sequence: CDR1 MDHEN, CDR2 SYDVKM. CDR3 sequence (DNA): TGTGCCAGCAGTTTCTGGGAGACCCAGTACTTC. It yields the protein CASSFWETQYF.

This clonotype was observed a handful of times. The rearrangement links TRBV28 to TRBJ2-5; D call uncertain. The V end lost 6 bases, the J end lost 9 bases, and 14 bases lay between the germline ends. The CDR3 has 12 residues. Germline CDR1 reads MDHEN; CDR2 reads SYDVKM. CDR3 protein: CASRQTIEAQYF. CDR3 in DNA: TGTGCCAGCAGGCAGACAATCGAGGCCCAGTACTTC.

The rearrangement joins TRBV7-2 to TRBJ1-5; D call uncertain. Between the trimmed V and J ends, which lost 0 bases and 3 bases, there was a span of 9 bases. Germline CDR1 reads SGHTA; CDR2 reads FQGNSA. There are 15 residues in the CDR3. CDR3 coding DNA: TGTGCCAGCAGCTTAGCAGCCGAGTCCAATCAGCCCCAGCATTTT. As protein: CASSLAAESNQPQHF.

This clonotype was seen only a few times. The rearrangement joins TRBV5-1 to TRBJ2-5, with D maybe TRBD1 (6 bases). The DNA end favors TRBJ2-1, so the J call may be wrong. The CDR3 spans 13 residues. Germline CDR1 is SGHRS and CDR2 is YFSETQ. The CDR3 bases are TGCGCCAGCAGCCAGGACAGAAACAATGAGCAGTTCTTC. It translates to CASSQDRNNEQFF.

The genes are TRBV18 and TRBJ2-1; unclear D gene. CDR3 length equals 15 residues. Trimming pared 1 base from V and 5 bases from J, leaving 12 bases between. Germline V CDR1 and CDR2: KGHSH, LQKENI. The CDR3 bases are TGTGCCAGCTCACCACTCTTGGTATGGGACAATGAGCAGTTCTTC. It encodes CASSPLLVWDNEQFF.

This clonotype showed up just a few times. The rearrangement uses TRBV7-2 and TRBJ2-3, with 12 bases fitting TRBD2. V lost 1 base and J lost 1; bases outside the gene matches: 6. Germline CDR1 and CDR2: SGHTA and FQGNSA. The CDR3 runs to 18 residues. The CDR3 loop is CASSLEVLAGGGTDTQYF. Written as DNA, the CDR3 is TGTGCCAGCAGCTTAGAGGTCCTAGCGGGAGGGGGCACAGATACGCAGTATTTT. Together with reference TRBV7-2 and TRBJ2-3, the CDR3 gives the full variable domain: GAGVSQSPSNKVTEKGKDVELRCDPISGHTALYWYRQSLGQGLEFLIYFQGNSAPDKSGLPSDRFSAERTGGSVSTLTIQRTQQEDSAVYLCASSLEVLAGGGTDTQYFGPGTRLTVL.

The chain joins TRBV20-1 to TRBJ1-6, with 7 bases lining up with TRBD1. From germline, CDR1 is DFQATT and CDR2 SNEGSKA (reference sequence). Trimming removed 0 bases from V and 12 bases from J; junction bases left unmatched: 17. CDR3 length equals 17 residues. CDR3 DNA sequence: TGCAGTGCTAGAGACCCAGGGGGGGCGCCCATCAACAAACCCCTCCACTTT. This sequence encodes CSARDPGGAPINKPLHF.

This chain connects TRBV7-2 to TRBJ2-5; TRBD2 agrees at 10 bases. CDR3 size: 16 residues. Losses at the gene ends were 2 bases for V and 5 bases for J; bases not matched to a gene: 8. Germline-derived CDR1 and CDR2 are SGHTA and FQGNSA. The chain's CDR3 is CASSLRLAGDAETQYF. DNA for the CDR3: TGTGCCAGCAGCTTAAGGCTAGCGGGGGACGCGGAGACCCAGTACTTC.